This T cell receptor beta chain was sequenced during a study of T cell responses to AZD1222 COVID-19 vaccine. Overall study results and limits: Nearly half of spike-specific TCRs reportedly target unmutated variant regions. An increase in Spike-specific TCR breadth and depth was observed after two AZD1222 doses. Distributed over spike, vaccine-associated CD4 TCRs predominated at 160-218 and 743-854.

On this clone: The target antigen is unknown.

TCRdb's copy holds only in-frame clones and misses some; the assay was immunoSEQ multiplex PCR. The sample includes under 150,000 clones, 85% to 95% of them seen just once. Trimming cost V 4 bases and J 2 bases, with 13 bases left between them. CDR1 and CDR2 (germline): SGHTA, FQGTGA. This CDR3 spans 15 amino acids. The chain uses TRBV7-3 and TRBJ2-3, with D possibly TRBD2 on 6 matching bases. The TCR was taken from an adult who received the AZD1222 COVID-19 vaccine. Here the sequenced sample was peripheral blood, taken 28 days after the second AZD1222 dose. Here the CDR3 DNA reads TGTGCCAGCAGCTCCGGACTAATCGCCACAGATACGCAGTATTTT. Amino acid sequence: CASSSGLIATDTQYF.